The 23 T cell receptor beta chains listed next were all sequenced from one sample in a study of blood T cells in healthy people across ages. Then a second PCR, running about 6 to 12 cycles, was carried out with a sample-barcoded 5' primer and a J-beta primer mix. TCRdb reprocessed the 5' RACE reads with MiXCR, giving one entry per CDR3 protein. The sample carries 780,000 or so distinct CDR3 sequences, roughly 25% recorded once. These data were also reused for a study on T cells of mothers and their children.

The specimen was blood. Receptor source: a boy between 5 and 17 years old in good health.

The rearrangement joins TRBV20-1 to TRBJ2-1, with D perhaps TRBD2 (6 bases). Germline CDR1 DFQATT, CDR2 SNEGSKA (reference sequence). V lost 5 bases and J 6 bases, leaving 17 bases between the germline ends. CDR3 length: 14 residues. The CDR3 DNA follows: TGCAGTGCTCGGGACGGGCGGGAAACCAATGAGCAGTTCTTC. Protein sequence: CSARDGRETNEQFF.

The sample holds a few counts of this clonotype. CDR3 in amino acids: CSVHAQKLAGLYEQYF. In DNA, the CDR3 is TGCAGTGTTCATGCGCAAAAACTAGCGGGGCTTTACGAGCAGTACTTC. The chain couples TRBV20-1 to TRBJ2-5, with 10 bases identical to TRBD2. Gene TRBJ2-7 matches the end of the DNA better, so the J call may be wrong. CDR1 DFQATT and CDR2 SNEGSKA come from the germline V gene (reference sequence). CDR3 length: 16 residues.

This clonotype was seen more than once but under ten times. In DNA, the CDR3 is TGTGCCAGCAGGTCCAGGCTAACTGAAGCTTTCTTT. Amino acid sequence: CASRSRLTEAFF. The J gene is TRBJ1-1, the V gene TRBV12-3 or TRBV12-4, with D unresolved. The CDR3 has 12 residues. V lost 6 bases to trimming and J lost 5 bases, with 10 bases between them.

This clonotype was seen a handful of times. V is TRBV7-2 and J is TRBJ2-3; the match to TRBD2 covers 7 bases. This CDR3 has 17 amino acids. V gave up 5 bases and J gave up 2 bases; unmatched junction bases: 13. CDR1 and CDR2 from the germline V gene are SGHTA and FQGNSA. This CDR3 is CASSPLRGGSNTDTQYF. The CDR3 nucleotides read TGTGCCAGCAGCCCCCTCCGGGGCGGGAGTAACACAGATACGCAGTATTTT.

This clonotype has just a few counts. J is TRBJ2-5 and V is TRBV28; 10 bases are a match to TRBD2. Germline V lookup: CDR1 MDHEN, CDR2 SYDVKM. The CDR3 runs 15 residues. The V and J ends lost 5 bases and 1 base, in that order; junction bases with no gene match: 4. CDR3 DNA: TGTGCCAGCAGTCCCGCTAGCGGGAGCCAAGAGACCCAGTACTTC. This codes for CASSPASGSQETQYF.

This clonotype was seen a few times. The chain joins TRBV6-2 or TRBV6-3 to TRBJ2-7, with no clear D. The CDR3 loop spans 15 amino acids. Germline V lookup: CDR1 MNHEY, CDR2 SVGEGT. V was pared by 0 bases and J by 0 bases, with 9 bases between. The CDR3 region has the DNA TGTGCCAGCAGTTACTCGGGCAGTCTCTCCTACGAGCAGTACTTC. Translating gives CASSYSGSLSYEQYF.

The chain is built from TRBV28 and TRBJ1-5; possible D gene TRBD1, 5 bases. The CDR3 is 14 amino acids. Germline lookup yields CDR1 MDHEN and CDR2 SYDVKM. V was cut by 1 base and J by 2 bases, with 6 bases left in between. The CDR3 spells CASSLSGRNQPQHF. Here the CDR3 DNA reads TGTGCCAGCAGTTTATCAGGGCGCAATCAGCCCCAGCATTTT.

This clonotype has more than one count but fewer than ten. The CDR3 spells CASSPGQGAVSDTEAFF. DNA for the CDR3: TGTGCCAGCAGTCCGGGACAGGGGGCGGTCTCGGACACTGAAGCTTTCTTT. The chain employs TRBV12-3 or TRBV12-4 and TRBJ1-1; 12 nucleotides align to TRBD1. CDR3 size: 17 residues. Trimming at V came to 5 bases and at J to 3 bases, leaving 10 bases not matched to a gene.

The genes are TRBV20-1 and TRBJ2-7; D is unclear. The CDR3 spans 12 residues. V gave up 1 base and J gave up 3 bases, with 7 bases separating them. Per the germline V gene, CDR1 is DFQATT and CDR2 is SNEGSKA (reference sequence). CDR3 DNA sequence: TGCAGTGCTAGAGCCAGTGTCTACGAGCAGTACTTC. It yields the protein CSARASVYEQYF.

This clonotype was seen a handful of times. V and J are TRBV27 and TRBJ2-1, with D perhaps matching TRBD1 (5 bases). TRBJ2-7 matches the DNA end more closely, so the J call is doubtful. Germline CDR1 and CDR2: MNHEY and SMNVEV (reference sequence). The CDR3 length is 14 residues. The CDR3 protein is CASGLWGDNYEQYF. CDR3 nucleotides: TGTGCCAGCGGTCTTTGGGGCGACAACTACGAGCAGTACTTC.

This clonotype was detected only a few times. The CDR3 here is CASSLRDGNYGYTF. DNA for the CDR3: TGTGCCAGCAGTTTAAGGGACGGGAACTATGGCTACACCTTC. The V call is TRBV12-3 or TRBV12-4, the J call TRBJ1-2; a possible D gene is TRBD1 (5 bases). The CDR3 contains 14 residues. V lost 2 bases and J 2 bases, leaving 9 bases between the germline ends.

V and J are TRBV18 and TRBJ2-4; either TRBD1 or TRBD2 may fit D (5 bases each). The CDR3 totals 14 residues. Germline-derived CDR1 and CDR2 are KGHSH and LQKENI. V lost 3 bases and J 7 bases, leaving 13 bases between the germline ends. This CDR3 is CASSPGDPGNIQYF. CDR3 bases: TGTGCCAGCTCACCGGGGGACCCTGGGAACATTCAGTACTTC.

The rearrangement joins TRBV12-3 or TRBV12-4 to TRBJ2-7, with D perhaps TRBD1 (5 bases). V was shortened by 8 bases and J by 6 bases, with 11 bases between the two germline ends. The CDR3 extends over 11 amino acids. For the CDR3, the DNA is TGTGCCAGCGGGAAAGGGGTCGAGCAGTACTTC. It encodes CASGKGVEQYF.

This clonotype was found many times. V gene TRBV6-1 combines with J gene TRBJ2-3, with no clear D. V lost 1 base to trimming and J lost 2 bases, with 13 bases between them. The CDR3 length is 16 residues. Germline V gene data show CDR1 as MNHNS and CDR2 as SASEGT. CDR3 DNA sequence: TGTGCCAGCAGTGAAGAAACAGTGGCGGTCACAGATACGCAGTATTTT. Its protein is CASSEETVAVTDTQYF.

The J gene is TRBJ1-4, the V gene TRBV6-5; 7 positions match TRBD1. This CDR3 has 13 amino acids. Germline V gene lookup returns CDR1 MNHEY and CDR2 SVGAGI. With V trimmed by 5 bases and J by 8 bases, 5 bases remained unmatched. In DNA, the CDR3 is TGTGCCAGCAGTACACAGGGGTCCGAAAAACTGTTTTTT. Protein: CASSTQGSEKLFF.

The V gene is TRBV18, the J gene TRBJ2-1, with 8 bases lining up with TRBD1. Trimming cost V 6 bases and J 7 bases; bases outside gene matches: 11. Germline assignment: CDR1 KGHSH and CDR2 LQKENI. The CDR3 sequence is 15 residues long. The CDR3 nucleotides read TGTGCCAGCTCGCGGCAGGGGGCTTCAGAAAATGAGCAGTTCTTC. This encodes CASSRQGASENEQFF.

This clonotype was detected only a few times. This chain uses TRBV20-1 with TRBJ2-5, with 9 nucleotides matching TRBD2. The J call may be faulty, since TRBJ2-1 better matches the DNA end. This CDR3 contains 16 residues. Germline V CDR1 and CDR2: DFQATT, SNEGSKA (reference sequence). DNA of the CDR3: TGCAGTGCTAGAGATCTAGCGGGACAAATATGGAATGAGCAGTTCTTC. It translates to CSARDLAGQIWNEQFF.

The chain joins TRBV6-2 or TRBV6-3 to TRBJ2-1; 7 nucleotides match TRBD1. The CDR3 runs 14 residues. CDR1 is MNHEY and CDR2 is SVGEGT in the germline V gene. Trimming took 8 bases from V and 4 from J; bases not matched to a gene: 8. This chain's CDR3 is CASSEGAKYNEQFF. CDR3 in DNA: TGTGCCAGCTCTGAGGGGGCCAAATACAATGAGCAGTTCTTC.

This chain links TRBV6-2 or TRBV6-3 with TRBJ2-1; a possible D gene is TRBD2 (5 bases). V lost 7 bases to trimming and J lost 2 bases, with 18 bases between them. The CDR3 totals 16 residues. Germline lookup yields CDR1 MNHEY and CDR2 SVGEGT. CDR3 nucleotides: TGTGCCAGCAATTTAAGGGCTAGCAGGACCTACAATGAGCAGTTCTTC. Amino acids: CASNLRASRTYNEQFF.

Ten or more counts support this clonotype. The CDR3 here is CSVVEQDRYYGYTF. CDR3 DNA: TGCAGCGTTGTAGAGCAGGATAGATATTATGGCTACACCTTC. The genes are TRBV29-1 and TRBJ1-2; D is unresolved. Germline V lookup: CDR1 SQVTM, CDR2 ANQGSEA. V lost 4 bases and J 5 bases, leaving 17 bases between the germline ends. This CDR3 comprises 14 residues.

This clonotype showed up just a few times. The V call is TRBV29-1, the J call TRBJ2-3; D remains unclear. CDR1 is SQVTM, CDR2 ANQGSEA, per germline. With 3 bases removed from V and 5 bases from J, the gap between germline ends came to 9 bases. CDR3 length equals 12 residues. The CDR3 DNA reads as TGCAGCGTTGAGGCGGTTCAAGATACGCAGTATTTT. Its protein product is CSVEAVQDTQYF.

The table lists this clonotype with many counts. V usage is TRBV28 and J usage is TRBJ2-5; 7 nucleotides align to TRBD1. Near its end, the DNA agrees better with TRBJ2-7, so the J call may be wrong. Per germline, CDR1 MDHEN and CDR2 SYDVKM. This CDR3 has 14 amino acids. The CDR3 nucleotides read TGTGCCAGCAGTCAGACAGGGACCGGCTACGAGCAGTACTTC. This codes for CASSQTGTGYEQYF.

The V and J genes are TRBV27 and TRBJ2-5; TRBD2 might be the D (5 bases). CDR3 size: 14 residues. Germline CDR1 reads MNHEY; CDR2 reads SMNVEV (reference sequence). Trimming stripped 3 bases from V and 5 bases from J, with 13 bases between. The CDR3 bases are TGTGCCAGCAGTTTTGACTTGGGCGGGGAGACCCAGTACTTC. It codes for CASSFDLGGETQYF.